Listed below are T cell receptor beta chains from one sample, sequenced in a study of immune reconstitution after stem cell transplant in scleroderma. TCRdb passed the RT-PCR reads through MiXCR, listing each CDR3 protein once. The sample records roughly 2,400 distinct CDR3 sequences, 9.5% to 13% being singletons. The sample was gathered before or after autologous hematopoietic stem cell transplantation (not recorded which). All receptors derive from a female donor with systemic sclerosis. Each CDR3 is given with its conserved first and last residue. D genes are given only for firm matches. Size is omitted from some rows. Given values are once, few, many or a class for expanded clones.

V gene,J gene,clone size,D gene,CDR3 DNA,CDR3 protein
TRBV7-8,TRBJ2-1,large,TRBD1,TGTGCCAGCAGCCGAAGGGGACAGGGGGAATACAATGAGCAGTTCTTC,CASSRRGQGEYNEQFF
TRBV3-1,TRBJ1-4,medium-sized,.,TGTGCCAGCAGCCCATCGGCAGGGGTCGGGGGATCTAATGAAAAACTGTTTTTT,CASSPSAGVGGSNEKLFF
TRBV30,TRBJ2-5,few,.,TGTGCCTGGAGTCATTCCTACTGGGGCGAGACCCAGTACTTC,CAWSHSYWGETQYF
TRBV19,TRBJ1-1,large,TRBD1,TGTGCCAGTAGTCACAGGGGTGGAACCACTGAAGCTTTCTTT,CASSHRGGTTEAFF
TRBV6-2/TRBV6-3,TRBJ2-1,large,TRBD2,TGTGCCAGCAGTTCCCAGCGGGGAGCTTACAATGAGCAGTTCTTC,CASSSQRGAYNEQFF
TRBV12-3/TRBV12-4,TRBJ2-5,medium-sized,.,TGCGCCTGGGAGGAGACCCAGTACTTC,CAWEETQYF
TRBV27,TRBJ1-1,medium-sized,.,TGTGCCAGCAGTTTAGTCCTCCCAGGGGTTTACACTGAAGCTTTCTTT,CASSLVLPGVYTEAFF
TRBV7-9,TRBJ2-7,medium-sized,.,TGTGCCAGCAGCGCCCCCGGGGAACCCTACGAGCAGTACTTC,CASSAPGEPYEQYF
TRBV5-1,TRBJ1-1,medium-sized,.,TGCGCCAGCAGCTTGTCGGGGGTGAGAGGGAACACTGAAGCTTTCTTT,CASSLSGVRGNTEAFF
TRBV2,TRBJ2-7,medium-sized,.,TGTGCCAGCAGTGAAATTGGCATCCTCTACGAGCAGTACTTC,CASSEIGILYEQYF
TRBV5-6,TRBJ2-7,.,.,TGTGCCAGCAGCTTGAAGTGGGGCAGCCCCCCCCGGGAGCAGTACTTC,CASSLKWGSPPREQYF
TRBV19,TRBJ2-7,large,.,TGTGCCAGTAGTATAACACAGAGCTCCTACGAGCAGTACTTC,CASSITQSSYEQYF
TRBV6-5,TRBJ2-3,large,.,TGTGCCAGCAGTCTCTCTTGGGGGCAGGTCGGCACAGATACGCAGTATTTT,CASSLSWGQVGTDTQYF
TRBV18,TRBJ1-1,.,.,TGTGCCAGCTCCCCCAGGTTAACGAACACTGAAGCTTTCTTT,CASSPRLTNTEAFF
TRBV6-1,TRBJ1-5,.,TRBD1,TGTGCCAGCAGTGGGAGAAAGGGACAGGTCTTTCTCTTAGCGAGCAATCAGCCCCAGCATTTT,CASSGRKGQVFLLASNQPQHF
TRBV5-1,TRBJ1-4,few,.,TGCGCCAGCAGCTCCTGGGACCGAAGGGATGAAAAACTGTTTTTT,CASSSWDRRDEKLFF
TRBV12-3/TRBV12-4,TRBJ1-3,medium-sized,TRBD1,TGTGCCAGCAGGGAACAGGGGGCGACCGGAAACACCATATATTTT,CASREQGATGNTIYF